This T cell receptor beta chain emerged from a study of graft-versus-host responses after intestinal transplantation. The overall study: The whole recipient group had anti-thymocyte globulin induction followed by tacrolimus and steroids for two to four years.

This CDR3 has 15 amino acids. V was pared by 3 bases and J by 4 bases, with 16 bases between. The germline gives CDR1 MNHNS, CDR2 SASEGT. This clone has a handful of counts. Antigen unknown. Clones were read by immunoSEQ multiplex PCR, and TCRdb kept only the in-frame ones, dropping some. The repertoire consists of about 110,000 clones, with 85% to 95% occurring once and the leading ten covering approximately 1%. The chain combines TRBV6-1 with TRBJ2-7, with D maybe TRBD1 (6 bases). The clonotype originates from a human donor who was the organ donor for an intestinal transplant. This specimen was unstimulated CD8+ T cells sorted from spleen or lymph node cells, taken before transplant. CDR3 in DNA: TGTGCCAGCAGTGAGGGCCCAGGGGCGCTTTACGAGCAGTACTTC. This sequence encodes CASSEGPGALYEQYF.